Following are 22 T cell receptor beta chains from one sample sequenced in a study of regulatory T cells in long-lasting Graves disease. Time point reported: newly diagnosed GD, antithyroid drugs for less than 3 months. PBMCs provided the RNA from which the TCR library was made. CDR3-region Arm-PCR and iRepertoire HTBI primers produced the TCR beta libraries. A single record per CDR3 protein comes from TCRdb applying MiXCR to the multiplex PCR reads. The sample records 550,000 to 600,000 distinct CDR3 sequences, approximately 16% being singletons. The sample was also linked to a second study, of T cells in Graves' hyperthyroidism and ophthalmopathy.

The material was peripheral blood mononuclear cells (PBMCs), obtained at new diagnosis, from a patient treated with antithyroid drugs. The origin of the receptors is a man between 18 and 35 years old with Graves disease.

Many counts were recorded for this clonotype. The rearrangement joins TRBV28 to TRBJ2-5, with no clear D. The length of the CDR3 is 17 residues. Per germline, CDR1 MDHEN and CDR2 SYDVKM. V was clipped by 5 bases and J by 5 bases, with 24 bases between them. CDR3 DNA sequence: TGTGCCAGCAGTCCCGAACTGCCCGGGCCTGATCCTGAGACCCAGTACTTC. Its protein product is CASSPELPGPDPETQYF.

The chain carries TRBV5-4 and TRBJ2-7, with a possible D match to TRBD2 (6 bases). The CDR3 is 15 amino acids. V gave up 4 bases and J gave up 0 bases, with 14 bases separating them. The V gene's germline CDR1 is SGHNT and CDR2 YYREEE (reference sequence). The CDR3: CASSLEWGGSYEQYF. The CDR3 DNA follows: TGTGCCAGCAGCCTCGAATGGGGAGGCTCCTACGAGCAGTACTTC.

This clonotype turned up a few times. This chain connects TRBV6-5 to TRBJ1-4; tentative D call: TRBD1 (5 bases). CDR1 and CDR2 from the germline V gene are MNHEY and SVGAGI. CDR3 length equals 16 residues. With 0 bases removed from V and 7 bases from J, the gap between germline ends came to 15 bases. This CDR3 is CASSYSGAGLSEKLFF. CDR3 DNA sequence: TGTGCCAGCAGTTACTCTGGGGCAGGGTTGAGTGAAAAACTGTTTTTT.

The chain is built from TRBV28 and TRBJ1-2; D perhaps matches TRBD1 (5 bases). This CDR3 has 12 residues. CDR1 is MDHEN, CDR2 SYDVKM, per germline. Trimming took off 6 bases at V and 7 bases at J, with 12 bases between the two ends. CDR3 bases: TGTGCCAGCAGGTTAACCGGGGGTGGCTACACCTTC. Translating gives CASRLTGGGYTF.

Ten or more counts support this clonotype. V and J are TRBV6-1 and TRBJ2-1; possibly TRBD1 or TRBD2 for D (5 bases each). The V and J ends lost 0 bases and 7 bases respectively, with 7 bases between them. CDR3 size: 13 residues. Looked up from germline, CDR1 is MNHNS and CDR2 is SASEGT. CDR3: CASSEAGVNEQFF. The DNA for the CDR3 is TGTGCCAGCAGTGAAGCGGGGGTTAATGAGCAGTTCTTC.

In nucleotides, the CDR3 is TGTGCCATCAGTGAGCCCGCGGGAGGGCAAAGGCAAGAGACCCAGTACTTC. Translating gives CAISEPAGGQRQETQYF. The rearrangement links TRBV10-3 to TRBJ2-5, with 9 bases lining up with TRBD2. The CDR3 is 17 amino acids. Germline-derived CDR1 and CDR2 are ENHRY and SYGVKD. The V and J ends lost 2 bases and 2 bases, in that order; junction bases with no gene match: 9.

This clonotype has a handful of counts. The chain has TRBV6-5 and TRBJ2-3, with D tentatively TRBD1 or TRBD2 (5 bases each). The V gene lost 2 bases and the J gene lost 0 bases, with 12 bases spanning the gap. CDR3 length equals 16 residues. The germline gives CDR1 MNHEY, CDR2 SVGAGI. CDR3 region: CASSYGTTASTDTQYF. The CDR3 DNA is TGTGCCAGCAGTTACGGGACCACCGCCAGCACAGATACGCAGTATTTT.

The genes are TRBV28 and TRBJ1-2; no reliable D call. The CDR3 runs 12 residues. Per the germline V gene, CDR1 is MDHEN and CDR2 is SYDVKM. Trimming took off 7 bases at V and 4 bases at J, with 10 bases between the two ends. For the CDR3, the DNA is TGTGCCAGCACCCGAGAGAGCTATGGCTACACCTTC. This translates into CASTRESYGYTF.

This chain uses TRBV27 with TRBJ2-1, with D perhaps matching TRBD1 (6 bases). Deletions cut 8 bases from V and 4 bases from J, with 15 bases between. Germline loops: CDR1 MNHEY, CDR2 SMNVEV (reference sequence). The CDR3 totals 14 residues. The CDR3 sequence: CASLRQGGYNEQFF. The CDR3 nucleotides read TGTGCCAGCCTTAGACAAGGGGGATACAATGAGCAGTTCTTC.

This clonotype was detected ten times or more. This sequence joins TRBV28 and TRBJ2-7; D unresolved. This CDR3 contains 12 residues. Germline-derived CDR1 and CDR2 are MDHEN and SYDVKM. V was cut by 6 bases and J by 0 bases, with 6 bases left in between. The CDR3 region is CASRPNSYEQYF. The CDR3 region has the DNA TGTGCCAGCAGACCAAACTCCTACGAGCAGTACTTC.

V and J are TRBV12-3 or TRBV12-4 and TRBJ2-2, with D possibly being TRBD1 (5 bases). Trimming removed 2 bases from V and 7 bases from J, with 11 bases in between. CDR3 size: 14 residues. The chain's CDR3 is CASSLQGFVGELFF. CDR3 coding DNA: TGTGCCAGCAGTTTACAGGGTTTTGTCGGGGAGCTGTTTTTT.

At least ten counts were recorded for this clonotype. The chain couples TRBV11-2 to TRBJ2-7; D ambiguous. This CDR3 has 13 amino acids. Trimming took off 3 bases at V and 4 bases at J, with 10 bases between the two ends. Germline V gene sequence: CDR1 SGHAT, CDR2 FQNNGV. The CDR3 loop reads CASSFVQKYEQYF. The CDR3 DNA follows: TGTGCCAGCAGCTTCGTGCAGAAGTACGAGCAGTACTTC.

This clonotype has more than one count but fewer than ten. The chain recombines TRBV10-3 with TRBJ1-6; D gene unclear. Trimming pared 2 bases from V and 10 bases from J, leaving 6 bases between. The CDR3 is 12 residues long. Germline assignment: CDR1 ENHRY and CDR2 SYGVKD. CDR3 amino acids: CAISEDGSPLHF. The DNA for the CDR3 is TGTGCCATCAGTGAGGATGGGTCACCCCTCCACTTT.

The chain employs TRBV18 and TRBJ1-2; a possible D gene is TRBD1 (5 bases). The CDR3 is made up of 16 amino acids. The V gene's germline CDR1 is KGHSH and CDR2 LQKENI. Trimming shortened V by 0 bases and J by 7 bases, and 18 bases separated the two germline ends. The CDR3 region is CASSPPFAGRDLGYTF. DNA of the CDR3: TGTGCCAGCTCACCACCTTTTGCGGGCAGGGACCTTGGCTACACCTTC. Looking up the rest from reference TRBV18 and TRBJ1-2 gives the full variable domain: NAGVMQNPRHLVRRRGQEARLRCSPMKGHSHVYWYRQLPEEGLKFMVYLQKENIIDESGMPKERFSAEFPKEGPSILRIQQVVRGDSAAYFCASSPPFAGRDLGYTFGSGTRLTVV.

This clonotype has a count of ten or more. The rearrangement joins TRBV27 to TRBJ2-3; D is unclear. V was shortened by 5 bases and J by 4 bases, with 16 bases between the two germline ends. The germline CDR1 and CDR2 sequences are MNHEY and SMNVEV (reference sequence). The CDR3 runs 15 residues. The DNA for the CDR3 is TGTGCCAGCAGTCCCCCTCCTCTGAGCGCAGATACGCAGTATTTT. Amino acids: CASSPPPLSADTQYF.

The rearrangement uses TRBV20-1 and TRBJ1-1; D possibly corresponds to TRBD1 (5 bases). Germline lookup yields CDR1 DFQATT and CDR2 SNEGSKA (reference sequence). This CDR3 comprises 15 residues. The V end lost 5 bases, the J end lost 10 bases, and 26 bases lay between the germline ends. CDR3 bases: TGCAGTGCTCCGGGGGGGTCAGGGTTATTTGAGGGAGCTTTCTTT. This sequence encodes CSAPGGSGLFEGAFF.

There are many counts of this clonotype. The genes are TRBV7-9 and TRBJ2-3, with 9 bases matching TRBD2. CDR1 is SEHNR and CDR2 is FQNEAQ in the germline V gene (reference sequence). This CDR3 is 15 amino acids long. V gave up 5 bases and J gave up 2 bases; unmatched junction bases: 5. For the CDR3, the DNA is TGTGCCAGCAGCGCCAGACTAGCGGTCACAGATACGCAGTATTTT. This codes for CASSARLAVTDTQYF. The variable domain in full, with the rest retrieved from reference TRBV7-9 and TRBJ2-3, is DTGVSQNPRHKITKRGQNVTFRCDPISEHNRLYWYRQTLGQGPEFLTYFQNEAQLEKSRLLSDRFSAERPKGSFSTLEIQRTEQGDSAMYLCASSARLAVTDTQYFGPGTRLTVL.

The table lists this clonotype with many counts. The CDR3 spells CAWSVSSGYGYTF. CDR3 nucleotide sequence: TGTGCCTGGAGTGTATCTTCTGGATATGGCTACACCTTC. V usage is TRBV30 and J usage is TRBJ1-2; no reliable D call. Trimming removed 0 bases from V and 5 bases from J, with 10 bases in between. Germline loops: CDR1 GTSNPN, CDR2 SVGIG (reference sequence). CDR3 length: 13 amino acids.

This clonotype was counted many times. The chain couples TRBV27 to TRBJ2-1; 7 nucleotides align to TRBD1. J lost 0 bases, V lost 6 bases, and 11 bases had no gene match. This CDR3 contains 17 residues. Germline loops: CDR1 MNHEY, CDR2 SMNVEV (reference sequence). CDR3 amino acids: CASRLEATGISYNEQFF. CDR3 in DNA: TGTGCCAGCAGATTGGAGGCGACAGGGATCTCCTACAATGAGCAGTTCTTC.

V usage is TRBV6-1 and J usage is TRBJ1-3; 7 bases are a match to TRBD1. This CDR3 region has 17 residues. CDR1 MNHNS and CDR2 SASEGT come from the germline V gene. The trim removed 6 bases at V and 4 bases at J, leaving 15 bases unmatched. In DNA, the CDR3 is TGTGCCAGCAGACTGGAACAGGGGTCTGCGGGCGGAAACACCATATATTTT. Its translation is CASRLEQGSAGGNTIYF.

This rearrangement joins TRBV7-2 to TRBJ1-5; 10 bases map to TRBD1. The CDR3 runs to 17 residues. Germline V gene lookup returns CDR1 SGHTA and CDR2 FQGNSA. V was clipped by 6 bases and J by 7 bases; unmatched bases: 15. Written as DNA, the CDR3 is TGTGCCAGCAGGGGGACAGGGGATGGCCGAAATGGGCAGCCCCAGCATTTT. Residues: CASRGTGDGRNGQPQHF.

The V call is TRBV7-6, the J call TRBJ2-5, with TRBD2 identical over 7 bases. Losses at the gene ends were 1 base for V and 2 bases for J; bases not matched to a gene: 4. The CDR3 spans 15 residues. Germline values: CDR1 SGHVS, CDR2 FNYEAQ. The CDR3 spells CASSLEGGIQETQYF. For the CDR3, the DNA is TGTGCCAGCAGCTTAGAGGGAGGGATACAAGAGACCCAGTACTTC.